The next 23 T cell receptor beta chains were all read from a single sample in a study of neurological immune-mediated disorders. One entry per CDR3 protein results from TCRdb running MiXCR on the 5' RACE reads. The data contain tens of thousands of distinct CDR3 sequences, 3% to 3.5% of them seen just once; the ten biggest clones take up 3% to 4%. Specimen: PBMCs. The receptors originated from a man in his forties or fifties with multiple sclerosis.

About this clonotype itself: With a much larger clone just one base away, this may be a read error. The chain has TRBV20-1 and TRBJ2-3; 8 bases line up with TRBD2. The CDR3 is 15 amino acids. CDR1 DFQATT and CDR2 SNEGSKA come from the germline V gene (reference sequence). V shed 6 bases and J 3 bases; nucleotides not matched to a gene: 11. CDR3 loop: CSARRTSRTTDTQYF. CDR3 sequence (DNA): TGCAGTGCCCGCAGGACTAGCAGGACTACAGATACGCAGTATTTT.

Ten or more counts support this clonotype. V is TRBV5-1 and J is TRBJ2-4; TRBD2 agrees at 11 bases. This CDR3 region has 17 residues. With V trimmed by 5 bases and J by 1 base, 8 bases remained unmatched. Germline values: CDR1 SGHRS, CDR2 YFSETQ. This chain's CDR3 is CASRVAGGPRAKNIQYF. The CDR3, as DNA: TGCGCCAGCAGGGTAGCGGGGGGGCCGAGGGCCAAAAACATTCAGTACTTC.

This clonotype was picked up a small number of times. V usage is TRBV5-5 and J usage is TRBJ2-2, with TRBD2 identical over 11 bases. The CDR3 contains 16 residues. V trimming: 4 bases; J trimming: 5 bases; junction bases outside the gene matches: 7. Germline V gene lookup returns CDR1 SGHKS and CDR2 YYEKEE (reference sequence). The CDR3 loop is CASSPTSGVVTGELFF. CDR3 bases: TGTGCCAGCAGCCCGACTAGCGGGGTGGTGACCGGGGAGCTGTTTTTT.

This clonotype came up many times. The rearrangement links TRBV24-1 to TRBJ2-4; 7 nucleotides match TRBD1. The CDR3 runs to 15 residues. The V segment lost 4 bases and the J segment 6 bases; nucleotides outside the gene matches: 8. Per the germline V gene, CDR1 is KGHDR and CDR2 is SFDVKD. CDR3 residues: CATSERQGNSNIQYF. CDR3 nucleotides: TGTGCCACCAGTGAACGACAGGGAAACTCAAACATTCAGTACTTC.

This clonotype was observed many times. This chain connects TRBV28 to TRBJ2-7, with 8 positions matching TRBD1. From germline, CDR1 is MDHEN and CDR2 SYDVKM. The CDR3 runs 17 residues. After removal of 3 bases from V and 0 bases from J, the junction contained 10 bases not matched to a gene. CDR3 nucleotides: TGTGCCAGCAGTTTGGACAGGACAGGGCGAAGCTCCTACGAGCAGTACTTC. Translated, it gives CASSLDRTGRSSYEQYF.

This clonotype has ten or more counts. This chain links TRBV5-1 with TRBJ2-1; no definite D call. Trimming took 1 base from V and 7 from J, leaving 9 bases between them. This CDR3 spans 13 amino acids. Germline V gene sequence: CDR1 SGHRS, CDR2 YFSETQ. In DNA form, the CDR3 reads TGCGCCAGCAGCTTGAGGACGAAAAATGAGCAGTTCTTC. Translated, it gives CASSLRTKNEQFF.

Ten or more counts support this clonotype. V and J are TRBV5-1 and TRBJ2-5; D is perhaps TRBD2 (6 bases). Germline CDR1 reads SGHRS; CDR2 reads YFSETQ. V was shortened by 4 bases and J by 5 bases, with 15 bases between the two germline ends. The length of the CDR3 is 14 residues. CDR3 protein: CASSRRGSQETQYF. CDR3 nucleotide sequence: TGCGCCAGCAGCCGGAGGGGCAGCCAGGAGACCCAGTACTTC.

At least ten counts were recorded for this clonotype. The V gene is TRBV20-1, the J gene TRBJ1-2; 9 bases fit TRBD1. There are 12 residues in the CDR3. Germline CDR1 is DFQATT and CDR2 is SNEGSKA (reference sequence). With 5 bases clipped from V and 8 bases from J, the junction kept 6 bases outside the gene matches. The CDR3 sequence: CSAGGTGNGYTF. The CDR3 DNA reads TGCAGTGCTGGAGGGACAGGGAACGGCTACACCTTC.

This clonotype was recorded at least ten times. V gene TRBV20-1 combines with J gene TRBJ1-2, with 9 bases lining up with TRBD1. V lost 5 bases and J lost 2; bases outside the gene matches: 12. The CDR3 consists of 16 residues. Germline values: CDR1 DFQATT, CDR2 SNEGSKA (reference sequence). In DNA, the CDR3 is TGCAGTGCTCCCCCCGGGACAGGGACCTTAAACTATGGCTACACCTTC. It codes for CSAPPGTGTLNYGYTF.

In this sample, this clonotype turned up many times. The rearrangement uses TRBV20-1 and TRBJ2-2, with 7 positions matching TRBD2. V gave up 5 bases and J gave up 6 bases; unmatched junction bases: 12. CDR3 length equals 15 residues. Germline V gives CDR1 DFQATT, CDR2 SNEGSKA (reference sequence). CDR3 nucleotides: TGCAGTGCTGCCGTGACGGGGGGTGACCCCGGGGAGCTGTTTTTT. Protein product: CSAAVTGGDPGELFF.

This clonotype was seen repeatedly, ten times or more. V is TRBV28 and J is TRBJ2-3, with a possible D match to TRBD1 (6 bases). Per the germline V gene, CDR1 is MDHEN and CDR2 is SYDVKM. CDR3 length: 14 residues. V gave up 6 bases and J gave up 0 bases, with 10 bases separating them. DNA of the CDR3: TGTGCCAGCAGCCAGGGGTCTAGCACAGATACGCAGTATTTT. Protein sequence: CASSQGSSTDTQYF.

This clonotype was seen many times. The chain links TRBV20-1 to TRBJ2-1; D is unclear. Germline lookup yields CDR1 DFQATT and CDR2 SNEGSKA (reference sequence). The V end was cut by 0 bases, the J end by 0 bases, with 6 bases between. The CDR3 totals 14 residues. Here the CDR3 DNA reads TGCAGTGCTAGAGATAAGAGCTCCTACAATGAGCAGTTCTTC. This codes for CSARDKSSYNEQFF.

This clonotype was seen many times. The chain employs TRBV6-5 and TRBJ2-7, with TRBD2 as a possible D gene (6 bases). Deletions cut 2 bases from V and 2 bases from J, with 16 bases between. Germline V CDR1 and CDR2: MNHEY, SVGAGI. The CDR3 sequence is 16 residues long. The CDR3 spells CASSYSTGGWPYEQYF. The CDR3 bases are TGTGCCAGCAGTTACAGTACCGGAGGGTGGCCCTACGAGCAGTACTTC.

This clonotype occurred many times. V and J are TRBV2 and TRBJ1-1; D may be TRBD1 (6 bases). The V end was cut by 4 bases, the J end by 5 bases, with 17 bases between. The CDR3 length is 15 residues. Germline lookup yields CDR1 SNHLY and CDR2 FYNNEI. The DNA for the CDR3 is TGTGCCAGCAGTGTCCAGGGGATTAGAGGGACTGAAGCTTTCTTT. Translation gives CASSVQGIRGTEAFF.

This clonotype was counted many times. The V call is TRBV14, the J call TRBJ2-6; D is unresolved. V was pared by 5 bases and J by 1 base, with 0 bases between. CDR1 and CDR2 from the germline V gene are SGHDN and FVKESK. This CDR3 has 12 amino acids. The DNA for the CDR3 is TGTGCCAGCAGCTCTGGGGCCAACGTCCTGACTTTC. Its protein is CASSSGANVLTF.

This clonotype was seen repeatedly, ten times or more. V gene TRBV7-8 combines with J gene TRBJ1-3; D perhaps matches TRBD1 (5 bases). Per germline, CDR1 SGHVS and CDR2 FQNEAQ. The CDR3 has 15 residues. Trimming stripped 6 bases from V and 0 bases from J, with 12 bases between. The CDR3 here is CASRPGRSSGNTIYF. CDR3 DNA: TGTGCCAGCAGACCGGGACGAAGCTCTGGAAACACCATATATTTT.

Turning to this clonotype: This is likely a read error, given that the CDR3 carries no conserved phenylalanine or tryptophan at its end. The rearrangement links TRBV7-2 to TRBJ1-1; 7 bases are a match to TRBD1. The ends lost 6 bases at V and 5 bases at J; junction bases unmatched: 6. The V gene's germline CDR1 is SGHTA and CDR2 FQGNSA. The CDR3 length is 13 residues. CDR3 sequence: CASRHDRVTEAFN. CDR3 nucleotides: TGTGCCAGCAGGCATGACAGGGTGACTGAAGCTTTCAAT.

This clonotype was picked up many times. V gene TRBV5-1 combines with J gene TRBJ2-7; the match to TRBD1 covers 12 bases. This CDR3 contains 15 residues. V gave up 4 bases and J gave up 2 bases; unmatched junction bases: 4. Germline V lookup: CDR1 SGHRS, CDR2 YFSETQ. This CDR3 reads CASSPGTGGPYEQYF. CDR3 in DNA: TGCGCCAGCAGCCCTGGGACAGGGGGCCCCTACGAGCAGTACTTC.

This clonotype appeared many times. This chain uses TRBV20-1 with TRBJ2-1, with D perhaps assigned TRBD1 or TRBD2 (7 bases each). Trimming removed 5 bases at V and 9 bases at J, with 23 bases between. Per the germline V gene, CDR1 is DFQATT and CDR2 is SNEGSKA (reference sequence). The CDR3 length is 15 residues. The CDR3: CSAEGRGLRGAEQFF. The CDR3 coding sequence is TGCAGTGCTGAGGGGAGGGGGCTAAGGGGCGCTGAGCAGTTCTTC.

Many counts were recorded for this clonotype. The CDR3 nucleotides read TGTGCCAGCAGCCCCGGACAAGCCCTGCATTTT. It specifies CASSPGQALHF. The rearrangement links TRBV7-2 to TRBJ1-5; a possible D gene is TRBD1 (5 bases). CDR3 length: 11 amino acids. Looked up from germline, CDR1 is SGHTA and CDR2 is FQGNSA. Trimming took off 5 bases at V and 15 bases at J, with 14 bases between the two ends.

This clonotype was picked up many times. The chain recombines TRBV27 with TRBJ2-7; 9 bases are a match to TRBD1. The junction had 4 bases not matched to a gene; V was cut back by 5 bases and J by 5 bases. Germline V gene lookup returns CDR1 MNHEY and CDR2 SMNVEV (reference sequence). The CDR3 sequence is 13 residues long. The DNA for the CDR3 is TGTGCCAGCAGTATGGACAGGGGCCACGAGCAGTACTTC. Translating it yields CASSMDRGHEQYF.

This clonotype appeared many times. V is TRBV29-1 and J is TRBJ1-1; 7 nucleotides line up with TRBD1. Germline CDR1 and CDR2: SQVTM and ANQGSEA. The V and J ends lost 5 bases and 2 bases, in that order; junction bases with no gene match: 5. The CDR3 has 13 amino acids. The CDR3 bases are TGCAGCGTTCCGGGACAGCAAAACACTGAAGCTTTCTTT. It translates to CSVPGQQNTEAFF.

This clonotype was seen ten or more times. V is TRBV3-1 and J is TRBJ1-1; D call uncertain. V was cut by 1 base and J by 1 base, with 7 bases left in between. CDR3 length: 14 amino acids. CDR1 LGHDT and CDR2 YNNKEL come from the germline V gene (reference sequence). The CDR3 reads CASSQGNPNTEAFF. Here the CDR3 DNA reads TGTGCCAGCAGCCAAGGTAATCCGAACACTGAAGCTTTCTTT.